The 30 T cell receptor beta chains presented below share a single source sample, sequenced in a study of cytomegalovirus exposure and HLA in healthy donors. The PCR contained 60 Vbeta and 13 Jbeta primers. Libraries were prepared by immunoSEQ multiplex PCR; TCRdb keeps only in-frame clonotypes and omits some of them. In total, the table holds 130,000 to 150,000 clones. The sample taken for sequencing was PBMCs. Source of these receptors: a middle-aged man in good health and CMV-seronegative.

The chain joins TRBV28 to TRBJ2-7, with 11 bases matching TRBD2. CDR1 is MDHEN, CDR2 SYDVKM, per germline. CDR3 length equals 15 residues. Unmatched junction bases numbered 7, after V lost 6 bases and J lost 3 bases. As DNA, the CDR3 is TGTGCCAGCAGCTCCCTAGCGGGGGGCGTCTACGAGCAGTACTTC. Protein product: CASSSLAGGVYEQYF.

The chain is built from TRBV4-1 and TRBJ1-5, with TRBD1 matching over 12 bases. CDR1 and CDR2 from the germline V gene are MGHRA and YSYEKL. V was pared by 3 bases and J by 4 bases, with 1 base of the junction left unmatched. This CDR3 spans 15 amino acids. The CDR3 here is CASSQGQGANQPQHF. The CDR3 region has the DNA TGCGCCAGCAGCCAGGGACAGGGGGCTAATCAGCCCCAGCATTTT.

V is TRBV2 and J is TRBJ1-6, with D perhaps TRBD1 (5 bases). Trimming removed 4 bases at V and 4 bases at J, with 14 bases between. CDR3 length equals 16 residues. CDR1 is SNHLY, CDR2 FYNNEI, per germline. The CDR3 nucleotides are TGTGCCAGCAGTGGGGGAGGGACGGCATATAATTCACCCCTCCACTTT. It encodes CASSGGGTAYNSPLHF.

The chain uses TRBV11-3 and TRBJ2-3, with 10 bases matching TRBD2. The length of the CDR3 is 17 residues. In germline, CDR1 is SGHNT, CDR2 YENEEA. V shed 1 base and J 6 bases; nucleotides not matched to a gene: 10. The CDR3 sequence is CASSLGLSGGISDTQYF. In DNA, the CDR3 is TGTGCCAGCAGCTTAGGGCTTAGCGGGGGGATCAGCGATACGCAGTATTTT.

The J gene is TRBJ1-1, the V gene TRBV18, with TRBD1 identical over 9 bases. The trim removed 1 base at V and 7 bases at J, leaving 7 bases unmatched. Per germline, CDR1 KGHSH and CDR2 LQKENI. The CDR3 length is 15 residues. CDR3 DNA sequence: TGTGCCAGCTCACCACAAGAGGGACAGGGTCTTGAAGCTTTCTTT. Its protein is CASSPQEGQGLEAFF.

The rearrangement joins TRBV13 to TRBJ1-1; 8 nucleotides match TRBD1. The germline CDR1 and CDR2 sequences are PRHDT and FYEKMQ (reference sequence). J lost 3 bases, V lost 5 bases, and 11 bases had no gene match. The CDR3 extends over 16 amino acids. The CDR3 DNA is TGTGCCAGCAGCGATCGGACAGGGTCGGAGGACACTGAAGCTTTCTTT. This codes for CASSDRTGSEDTEAFF.

This chain connects TRBV4-3 to TRBJ1-1; D not certain. The V end was cut by 3 bases, the J end by 2 bases, with 19 bases between. This CDR3 has 17 residues. Germline CDR1 reads LGHNA; CDR2 reads YSLEER. CDR3 in DNA: TGCGCCAGCAGCCAGGACTTCCGGGCAGGAGGCAACACTGAAGCTTTCTTT. Its protein is CASSQDFRAGGNTEAFF.

The chain combines TRBV28 with TRBJ1-2; TRBD1 matches at 9 bases. Per the germline V gene, CDR1 is MDHEN and CDR2 is SYDVKM. This CDR3 contains 15 residues. After removal of 6 bases from V and 7 bases from J, the junction contained 12 bases not matched to a gene. This CDR3 reads CASSMMYRGQGGYTF. The CDR3 region has the DNA TGTGCCAGCAGCATGATGTACAGGGGGCAAGGTGGCTACACCTTC.

DNA of the CDR3: TGTGCCAGCAGTCTGGGAGGGGTAGAGCAGTACTTC. Translation: CASSLGGVEQYF. The chain links TRBV6-1 to TRBJ2-7; TRBD2 aligns across 7 bases. The CDR3 is made up of 12 amino acids. V lost 5 bases and J lost 7; bases outside the gene matches: 5. Germline lookup yields CDR1 MNHNS and CDR2 SASEGT.

V gene TRBV4-1 combines with J gene TRBJ2-6; a weak D match, TRBD1 (5 bases). The CDR3 sequence is 17 residues long. Germline CDR1 is MGHRA and CDR2 is YSYEKL. Trimming took off 1 base at V and 0 bases at J, with 10 bases between the two ends. CDR3 protein: CASSQGQSNSGANVLTF. For the CDR3, the DNA is TGCGCCAGCAGCCAAGGACAGTCTAACTCTGGGGCCAACGTCCTGACTTTC.

The rearrangement joins TRBV5-6 to TRBJ1-3; TRBD1 matches at 8 bases. Germline V gene data show CDR1 as SGHDT and CDR2 as YYEEEE. Trimming at V came to 0 bases and at J to 3 bases, leaving 8 bases not matched to a gene. The CDR3 has 17 residues. CDR3 bases: TGTGCCAGCAGCTTGGTATATGGACAGGGCGGTGGAAACACCATATATTTT. This codes for CASSLVYGQGGGNTIYF.

The V and J genes are TRBV7-9 and TRBJ2-5; D is perhaps TRBD2 (6 bases). The CDR3 loop spans 13 amino acids. V was cut by 5 bases and J by 3 bases, with 10 bases left in between. Germline CDR1 is SEHNR and CDR2 is FQNEAQ (reference sequence). The CDR3 bases are TGTGCCAGCAGCATCGGACTAAAAGAGACCCAGTACTTC. This codes for CASSIGLKETQYF.

The J gene is TRBJ2-1, the V gene TRBV18, with a tentative D call TRBD1 (5 bases). Germline CDR1 is KGHSH and CDR2 is LQKENI. The CDR3 sequence is 13 residues long. V lost 6 bases and J 10 bases, leaving 16 bases between the germline ends. For the CDR3, the DNA is TGTGCCAGCTCTACGTCAGGCCCAGGGGAGCAGTTCTTC. As protein: CASSTSGPGEQFF.

The chain uses TRBV5-6 and TRBJ1-2, with 11 bases fitting TRBD1. CDR3 size: 15 residues. CDR1 is SGHDT and CDR2 is YYEEEE in the germline V gene. With V trimmed by 4 bases and J by 5 bases, 7 bases remained unmatched. The CDR3 region has the DNA TGTGCCAGCAGCCAACTGGACAGGGGGCAGTATGGCTACACCTTC. This sequence encodes CASSQLDRGQYGYTF.

The chain uses TRBV7-9 and TRBJ1-2, with D perhaps matching TRBD1 (6 bases). Germline CDR1 and CDR2: SEHNR and FQNEAQ (reference sequence). Deletions cut 1 base from V and 8 bases from J, with 17 bases between. CDR3 size: 15 residues. The CDR3 sequence: CASSLGSGGAPGYTF. The DNA of the CDR3 is TGTGCCAGCAGCTTAGGATCCGGGGGGGCGCCCGGCTACACCTTC.

CDR3 nucleotide sequence: TGTGCCAGCACCAGGACAGGCCCGAGCTCCTACGAGCAGTACTTC. Amino acids: CASTRTGPSSYEQYF. The V call is TRBV25-1, the J call TRBJ2-7; 7 bases are a match to TRBD1. The CDR3 is 15 amino acids. Germline V gene sequence: CDR1 MGHDK, CDR2 SYGVNS. Trimming removed 7 bases from V and 0 bases from J; junction bases left unmatched: 9.

CDR3 sequence: CASSLRRGLPTDTQYF. The CDR3 DNA reads as TGTGCCAGCAGCCTAAGGAGGGGGCTCCCGACAGATACGCAGTATTTT. The chain links TRBV5-4 to TRBJ2-3; perhaps TRBD1 as D (7 bases). CDR1 is SGHNT, CDR2 YYREEE, per germline (reference sequence). Trimming shortened V by 4 bases and J by 3 bases, and 18 bases separated the two germline ends. The CDR3 contains 16 residues.

The chain couples TRBV7-9 to TRBJ2-7; 9 bases fit TRBD2. Germline-derived CDR1 and CDR2 are SEHNR and FQNEAQ (reference sequence). V trimming: 3 bases; J trimming: 0 bases; junction bases outside the gene matches: 15. The length of the CDR3 is 19 residues. The CDR3 DNA reads TGTGCCAGCAGCTTGTTCCTGGCTAGCGGGGTTGTAAGCTCCTACGAGCAGTACTTC. Its protein product is CASSLFLASGVVSSYEQYF. The entire variable domain, with the rest obtained from reference TRBV7-9 and TRBJ2-7, is as follows: DTGVSQNPRHKITKRGQNVTFRCDPISEHNRLYWYRQTLGQGPEFLTYFQNEAQLEKSRLLSDRFSAERPKGSFSTLEIQRTEQGDSAMYLCASSLFLASGVVSSYEQYFGPGTRLTVT.

The chain recombines TRBV4-1 with TRBJ2-3; 9 bases line up with TRBD1. The CDR3 spans 19 residues. CDR1 is MGHRA, CDR2 YSYEKL, per germline. V lost 4 bases to trimming and J lost 1 base; unmatched junction nucleotides: 15. This chain's CDR3 is CASSPSGPGWDRGTDTQYF. The CDR3 nucleotides read TGCGCCAGCAGCCCGTCGGGCCCAGGGTGGGACAGGGGCACAGATACGCAGTATTTT.

The rearrangement joins TRBV2 to TRBJ2-5; 8 bases are shared with TRBD2. Germline values: CDR1 SNHLY, CDR2 FYNNEI. CDR3 length: 15 residues. The J segment lost 5 bases and the V segment lost 4 bases, leaving 9 bases of the junction unmatched. CDR3 DNA sequence: TGTGCCAGCAGTGCCACAGCGGGGGATTGGGAGACCCAGTACTTC. Translated, it gives CASSATAGDWETQYF.

The chain joins TRBV5-4 to TRBJ1-1, with TRBD1 identical over 7 bases. Trimming at V came to 4 bases and at J to 5 bases, leaving 14 bases not matched to a gene. The CDR3 is made up of 16 amino acids. CDR1 is SGHNT, CDR2 YYREEE, per germline (reference sequence). In nucleotides, the CDR3 is TGTGCCAGCAGCCCTTCGCCGGACAGGATCGGGACTGAAGCTTTCTTT. It specifies CASSPSPDRIGTEAFF. The entire variable domain, with the rest obtained from reference TRBV5-4 and TRBJ1-1, is as follows: ETGVTQSPTHLIKTRGQQVTLRCSSQSGHNTVSWYQQALGQGPQFIFQYYREEENGRGNFPPRFSGLQFPNYSSELNVNALELDDSALYLCASSPSPDRIGTEAFFGQGTRLTVV.

The chain links TRBV7-6 to TRBJ1-1, with 9 bases fitting TRBD1. The CDR3 has 14 amino acids. V shed 1 base, J shed 4 bases, and the junction held 1 base outside the gene matches. CDR1 is SGHVS and CDR2 is FNYEAQ in the germline V gene. The CDR3 is CASSLGDRATEAFF. For the CDR3, the DNA is TGTGCCAGCAGCTTAGGGGACAGGGCCACTGAAGCTTTCTTT.

The chain carries TRBV27 and TRBJ2-7; D gene ambiguous. Germline V lookup: CDR1 MNHEY, CDR2 SMNVEV (reference sequence). V gave up 3 bases and J gave up 0 bases, with 9 bases separating them. The CDR3 is 14 amino acids. The CDR3 region has the DNA TGTGCCAGCAGTTTTAAGGAGAGCTCCTACGAGCAGTACTTC. It codes for CASSFKESSYEQYF.

This chain uses TRBV21-1 with TRBJ1-5; no check of the table's D call, TRBD1, against the DNA was made. TRBV21-1 is deemed a pseudogene. The CDR3 length is 13 residues. The CDR3 DNA follows: TGTGCCAGCAGCAACAGGGGGAATCAGCCCCAGCATTTT. It encodes CASSNRGNQPQHF.

The CDR3 nucleotides read TGTGCCAGCAGTTACTCGGAAGTTCGAAGGGGCAATGAGCAGTTCTTC. Translation gives CASSYSEVRRGNEQFF. The chain combines TRBV6-5 with TRBJ2-1; tentative D call: TRBD1 (5 bases). CDR3 length: 16 residues. V gave up 0 bases and J gave up 6 bases, with 15 bases separating them. Germline V gene sequence: CDR1 MNHEY, CDR2 SVGAGI.

The chain recombines TRBV28 with TRBJ1-6, with TRBD1 matching 9 bases. CDR1 and CDR2 (germline): MDHEN, SYDVKM. The V segment lost 4 bases and the J segment 10 bases; nucleotides outside the gene matches: 2. The CDR3 spans 13 residues. CDR3 region: CASSSGQGSPLHF. CDR3 bases: TGTGCCAGCAGTTCCGGACAGGGGTCACCCCTCCACTTT.

J is TRBJ2-1 and V is TRBV5-1, with TRBD2 matching over 7 bases. Germline V gives CDR1 SGHRS, CDR2 YFSETQ. Trimming took 4 bases from V and 3 from J; bases not matched to a gene: 7. The CDR3 consists of 15 residues. The CDR3 reads CASSPAGDSYNEQFF. DNA for the CDR3: TGCGCCAGCAGCCCGGCGGGGGATAGCTACAATGAGCAGTTCTTC. The full variable domain, rest sourced from reference TRBV5-1 and TRBJ2-1, is KAGVTQTPRYLIKTRGQQVTLSCSPISGHRSVSWYQQTPGQGLQFLFEYFSETQRNKGNFPGRFSGRQFSNSRSEMNVSTLELGDSALYLCASSPAGDSYNEQFFGPGTRLTVL.

The chain links TRBV12-5 to TRBJ1-2; D gene uncertain. This CDR3 is built from 15 residues. From germline, CDR1 is LGHNT and CDR2 FRNRAP. The germline V and J ends were trimmed by 0 bases and 6 bases, with 14 bases remaining between them. The CDR3 DNA sequence: TGTGCTAGTGGTTTGGTACCGGAGGCTCCCCATGGCTACACCTTC. Its translation: CASGLVPEAPHGYTF.

The chain employs TRBV11-3 and TRBJ2-3, with 10 bases fitting TRBD1. The V and J ends lost 4 bases and 4 bases, in that order; junction bases with no gene match: 5. CDR1 is SGHNT and CDR2 is YENEEA in the germline V gene. The CDR3 is made up of 15 amino acids. Here the CDR3 DNA reads TGTGCCAGCAGCTCCCGGGACAGGGGCGCAGATACGCAGTATTTT. Amino acid sequence: CASSSRDRGADTQYF.

The chain couples TRBV7-6 to TRBJ2-5; 8 bases map to TRBD2. V lost 5 bases and J lost 1; bases outside the gene matches: 0. The CDR3 loop spans 13 amino acids. Germline V CDR1 and CDR2: SGHVS, FNYEAQ. CDR3 protein: CASSGLAQETQYF. CDR3 nucleotides: TGTGCCAGCAGCGGACTAGCCCAAGAGACCCAGTACTTC.